This T cell receptor (beta chain) was observed in a study of blood T cell repertoires in COVID-19 (dated by TCRdb to the early 2020s). A note on the overall study: Collaborator samples came from the United States, Italy and Spain and covered acute and convalescent phases of COVID-19. The prospective study material was composed of cDNA or gDNA derived from T cells, B-cell-depleted T cells, or PBMCs. Deeply sampled blood TCRbeta repertoires from subjects exposed to, actively infected with, or recovered from COVID-19 were included in the dataset. The repertoires were released in a freely available public database intended as a resource for research on the immune response to SARS-CoV-2. Samples came from the ongoing ImmuneRACE study (first 160 participants) plus 1,254 subjects from 6 global collaborators. Sample metadata almost always included a de-identified subject ID, COVID-19 status, age in years and sex. Where available, HLA class I and class II types were obtained from metadata supplied by the sample provider rather than from assay-based typing. What the study reported, not specific to this receptor: The amount of clinical and demographic metadata varied by source and participant and was provided uncurated.

TCRbeta CDR3 regions were amplified from genomic DNA using the immunoSEQ Assay, a bias-controlled multiplex PCR. The paper's data handling went like this. The number of nucleated cells in each sample was estimated from the amplification of reference gene primers within the assay. To quantify the absolute abundance of each unique TCRbeta CDR3 rearrangement, sequence reads were collapsed and filtered. Productive Simpson clonality was computed per sample as the square root of Simpson's diversity index over productive rearrangements. TCRdb stores this immuneACCESS table with in-frame sequences only. Part of the clones is absent; in the studies checked, under half of the shortfall reflects unresolved V genes, and no reason is known for the rest. For V, J and clone size, that table is used; D and trimming come from the DNA. The sample table contains 160,000 or so clones; only one count was recorded for about 88% of them. The top ten clones comprise around 5% of the sample.

At one collaborating source in Seattle, patients were enrolled during active infection and were followed longitudinally through the course of disease. Whole blood was collected in K2EDTA tubes by collaborating institutions according to the institutions' own protocols. Collaborator samples were shipped for TCRbeta analysis as frozen whole blood, isolated PBMCs, or DNA extracted from either sample type. Worth noting for this clone: What this receptor recognizes is not known. No base quality information exists; no much larger clone differs at one position.

V is pared back by 8 bases and J by 0 bases, with 14 bases lying between the germline termini. The CDR3 measures 14 amino acids from cysteine to phenylalanine. CDR3 DNA is the only sequence kept; it has 42 bases, read in frame from the first base. Reading the germline V gene gives CDR1 MNHEY and CDR2 SVGAGI. The TCR originated in a woman aged 45 to 65 with COVID-19, enrolled during active disease. The chain employs TRBV6-5 and TRBJ2-7; TRBD1 is perhaps the D gene, given 6 matching bases. Sequencing was carried out using peripheral blood. The sequence in DNA is TGTGCCAGCGCTGAGACAGGAGTCTCCTACGAGCAGTACTTC. This translates into CASAETGVSYEQYF.